This T cell receptor (beta chain) was captured in a study of shared clonotypes between healthy human individuals. Study results and limitations: Deeper or shallower sequencing was expected to change how clonotypes are shared among donors. The study generally estimated greater richness for naive than memory subsets.

Adults of Caucasian background living in Nashville, Tennessee made up all donors. Here immunoSEQ multiplex PCR was the method, and the copy in TCRdb shows in-frame clones only, minus some. The table has 2,500,000 or so clones, around 94% seen once. V lost 4 bases and J lost 2; bases outside the gene matches: 4. The CDR3 sequence is 16 residues long. Germline values: CDR1 MNHNS, CDR2 SASEGT. In the case of this clone: Its specificity is not known.

The sequence was obtained from a man younger than 35 in good health. The rearrangement uses TRBV6-1 and TRBJ2-5; 13 bases line up with TRBD2. The source material was naive CD4+ T cells sorted from blood. As to subset: CD45RA+ positively selected. CDR3 loop: CASSVVGLAGQETQYF. The CDR3 DNA reads TGTGCCAGCAGTGTTGTGGGACTAGCGGGGCAAGAGACCCAGTACTTC.